One TCR beta chain is described in this entry. The antigen it recognizes is unknown. Base qualities are not provided; no much larger clone lies one nucleotide away. Trimming accounts for 1 base at V and 7 bases at J, while the number of junction bases matched to no gene is 6. CDR1 and CDR2 (SEHNR, FQNEAQ) derive from the germline V gene (reference sequence). Measured from the cysteine to the phenylalanine, the CDR3 is 14 residues long. The retained sequence is limited to the CDR3, 42 bases, with the frame set at the first base. Participants in the prospective study were enrolled through a virtual design, were aged roughly 18 to 100 years, and lived in about 25 United States geographic areas. To assign participants to cohorts, the prospective study relied on clinical history that participants themselves reported in a screening survey and a study questionnaire. For ImmuneRACE Cohort 3, a participant was defined as recovered based on two consecutive negative NP/OP PCR tests, clearance by a healthcare professional, or resolution of symptoms. Each participant in the prospective study had whole blood, serum and a nasopharyngeal or oropharyngeal swab collected by mobile phlebotomists. Participants in the prospective study had the option to provide additional blood draws and questionnaires over a roughly two-month period. Before DNA extraction, blood samples from the prospective study were shipped at room temperature or frozen.

The data are from a study of blood T cell repertoires in COVID-19 (dated by TCRdb to 2018 to 2020). With regard to the full study: Collaborator samples came from the United States, Italy and Spain and covered acute and convalescent phases of COVID-19. Sample metadata almost always included a de-identified subject ID, COVID-19 status, age in years and sex. Where available, HLA class I and class II types were taken from metadata supplied by the sample provider and were not determined by assay-based typing. The samples were drawn from two sources: the first 160 participants of the ongoing ImmuneRACE study, and over 1,000 subjects contributed by 6 global collaborators. The dataset comprised deeply sampled blood TCRbeta repertoires from subjects exposed to, actively infected with, or recovered from COVID-19. The repertoires were released in a freely available public database intended as a resource for research on the immune response to SARS-CoV-2. The material from the prospective study consisted of cDNA or gDNA derived from T cells, B-cell-depleted T cells, or PBMCs.

The full study reports these points: The quantity of clinical and demographic metadata differed by source and by participant and was supplied without curation.

TCRbeta CDR3 regions were amplified from genomic DNA using the immunoSEQ Assay, a bias-controlled multiplex PCR. On the study's bioinformatics: The number of nucleated cells in each sample was estimated from the amplification of reference gene primers within the assay. Sequence reads were collapsed and filtered to measure the absolute abundance of every unique TCRbeta CDR3 rearrangement. For each sample, productive Simpson clonality was calculated by taking the square root of Simpson's diversity index across productive rearrangements. Held by TCRdb, this immuneACCESS table contains in-frame sequences only and omits some clones. Under half of the omission traces to an unresolved V gene where checked; the cause of the rest is unknown. V and J calls and clone size come straight from that table; D and trimming were deduced from the DNA. The sample has a few hundred thousand clones on record, roughly 90% of them singletons. Of the sample, approximately 17% falls within the top ten clones.

This receptor was taken from a woman in her twenties or thirties who had recovered from COVID-19. The chain uses TRBV7-9 and TRBJ2-7; 8 nucleotides in the junction match TRBD2. The sample comprised PBMCs or T cells enriched from blood (not recorded which). The base sequence is TGTGCCAGCAGCTTAGGGACCTCGGGGGGGGAGCAGTACTTC. This codes for CASSLGTSGGEQYF.